The clone carrying this T cell receptor beta chain has only a few counts. Researchers ran the PCR with 60 Vbeta and 13 Jbeta primers. The data were produced by immunoSEQ multiplex PCR, yet TCRdb's version contains in-frame clones alone and is incomplete. The table has about 190,000 clones, around 90% seen once. The source of the sample is a study of cytomegalovirus exposure and HLA in healthy donors. Sample: PBMCs. This receptor was identified in a boy aged 2-15 years in good health and CMV-seronegative.

CDR3 nucleotides: TGTGCCAGTAGTATGAGTTCAGGGGGGCAGCCCCAGCATTTT. This gives the protein CASSMSSGGQPQHF. V usage is TRBV19 and J usage is TRBJ1-5, with 7 bases identical to TRBD1. The V and J ends lost 3 bases and 7 bases, in that order; junction bases with no gene match: 6. There are 14 residues in the CDR3. CDR1 LNHDA and CDR2 SQIVND come from the germline V gene (reference sequence).